This T cell receptor (beta chain) was recorded in a study of blood T cells in healthy people across ages. In regard to this clonotype: Its antigen is unidentified.

Study conclusions and caveats: A greater number of naive CD4+ cells and higher diversity distinguished long-lived donors from aged donors. Across the age range, TCR beta diversity per million T cells fell in a roughly linear way.

The junction had 8 bases not matched to a gene; V was cut back by 5 bases and J by 7 bases. Germline values: CDR1 MNHEY, CDR2 SVGEGT. The CDR3 is 14 residues long. Next came a second PCR, run for about 6 to 11 cycles, which used a sample-barcoded 5' primer along with a J-beta primer mix. TCRdb redid the calling of the 5' RACE reads with MiXCR, one entry per CDR3 protein. The sample shows approximately 770,000 distinct CDR3 sequences, roughly 50% of them seen only once. The rearrangement links TRBV6-2 or TRBV6-3 to TRBJ1-5; 7 bases are shared with TRBD1. Sequenced: blood. This clonotype was sampled from a man aged 30-40 years in good health. DNA for the CDR3: TGTGCCAGCAGTCAACCACAGGGGCCGCAGCCCCAGCATTTT. Amino acid sequence: CASSQPQGPQPQHF.